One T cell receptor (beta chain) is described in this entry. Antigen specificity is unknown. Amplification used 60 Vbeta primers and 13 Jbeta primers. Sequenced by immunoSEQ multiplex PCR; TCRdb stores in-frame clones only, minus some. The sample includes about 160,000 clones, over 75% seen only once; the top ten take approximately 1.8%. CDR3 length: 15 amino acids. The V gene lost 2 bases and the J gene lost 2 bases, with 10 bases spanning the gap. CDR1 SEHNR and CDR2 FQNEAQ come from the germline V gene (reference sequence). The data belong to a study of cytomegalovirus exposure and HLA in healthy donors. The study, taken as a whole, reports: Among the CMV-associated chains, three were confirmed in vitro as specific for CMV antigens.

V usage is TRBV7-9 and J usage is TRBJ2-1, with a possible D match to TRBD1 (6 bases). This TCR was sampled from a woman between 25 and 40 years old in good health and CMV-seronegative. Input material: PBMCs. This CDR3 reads CASSLRQDTYNEQFF. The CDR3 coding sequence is TGTGCCAGCAGCTTAAGACAGGATACCTACAATGAGCAGTTCTTC.